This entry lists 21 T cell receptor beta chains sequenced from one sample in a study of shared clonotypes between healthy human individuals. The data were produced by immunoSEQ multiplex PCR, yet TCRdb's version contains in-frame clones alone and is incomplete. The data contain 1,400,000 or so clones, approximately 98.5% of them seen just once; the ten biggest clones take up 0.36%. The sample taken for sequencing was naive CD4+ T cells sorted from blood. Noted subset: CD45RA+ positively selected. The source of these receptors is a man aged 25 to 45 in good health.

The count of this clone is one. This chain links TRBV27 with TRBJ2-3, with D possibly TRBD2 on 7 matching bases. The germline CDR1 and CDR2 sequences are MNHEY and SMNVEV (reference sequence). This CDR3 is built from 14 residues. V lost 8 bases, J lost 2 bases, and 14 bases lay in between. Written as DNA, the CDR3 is TGTGCCAGCCGGAACGGGGGGCCCACAGATACGCAGTATTTT. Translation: CASRNGGPTDTQYF.

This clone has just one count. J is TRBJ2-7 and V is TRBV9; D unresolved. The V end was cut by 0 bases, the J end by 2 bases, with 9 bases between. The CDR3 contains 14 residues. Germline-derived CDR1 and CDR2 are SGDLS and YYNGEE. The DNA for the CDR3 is TGTGCCAGCAGCGTAGAGGTTAAAACCTACGAGCAGTACTTC. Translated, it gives CASSVEVKTYEQYF.

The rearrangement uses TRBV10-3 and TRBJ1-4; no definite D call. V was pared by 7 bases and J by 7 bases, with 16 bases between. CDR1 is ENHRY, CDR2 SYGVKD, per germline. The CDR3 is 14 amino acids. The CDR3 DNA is TGTGCCATCACTCCGTCCCGGACGGGTGAAAAACTGTTTTTT. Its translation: CAITPSRTGEKLFF.

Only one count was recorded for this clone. CDR3: CASSSGNVLTF. CDR3 sequence (DNA): TGTGCCAGCAGCTCCGGCAACGTCCTGACTTTC. The genes are TRBV7-9 and TRBJ2-6; unclear D gene. The CDR3 covers 11 residues. Germline lookup yields CDR1 SEHNR and CDR2 FQNEAQ (reference sequence). Trimming left V 4 bases short and J 9 bases short, with 4 bases between.

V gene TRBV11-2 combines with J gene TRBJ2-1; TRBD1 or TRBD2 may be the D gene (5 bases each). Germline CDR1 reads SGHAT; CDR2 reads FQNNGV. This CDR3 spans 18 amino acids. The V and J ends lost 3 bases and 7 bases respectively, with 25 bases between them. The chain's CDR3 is CASSLRNPGRLPNNEQFF. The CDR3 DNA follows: TGTGCCAGCAGCTTGAGAAACCCGGGACGGCTACCCAATAATGAGCAGTTCTTC.

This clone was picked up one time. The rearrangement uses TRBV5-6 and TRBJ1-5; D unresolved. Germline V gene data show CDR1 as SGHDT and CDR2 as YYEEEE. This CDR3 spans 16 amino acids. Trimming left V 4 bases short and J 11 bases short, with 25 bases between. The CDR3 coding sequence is TGTGCCAGCAGCCTATACCGGGATATAACCATCTCGTCCCAGCATTTT. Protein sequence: CASSLYRDITISSQHF.

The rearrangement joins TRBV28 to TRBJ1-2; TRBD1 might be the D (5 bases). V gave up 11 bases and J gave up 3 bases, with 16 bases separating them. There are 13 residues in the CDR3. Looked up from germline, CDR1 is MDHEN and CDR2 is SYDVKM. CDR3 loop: CAGMRRGDYGYTF. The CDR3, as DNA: TGTGCCGGGATGAGACGGGGGGACTATGGCTACACCTTC.

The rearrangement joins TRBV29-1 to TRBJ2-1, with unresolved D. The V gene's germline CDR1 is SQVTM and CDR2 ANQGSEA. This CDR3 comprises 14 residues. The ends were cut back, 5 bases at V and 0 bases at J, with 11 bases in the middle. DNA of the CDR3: TGCAGCGTTAACGGATGGAGCTCCTACAATGAGCAGTTCTTC. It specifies CSVNGWSSYNEQFF.

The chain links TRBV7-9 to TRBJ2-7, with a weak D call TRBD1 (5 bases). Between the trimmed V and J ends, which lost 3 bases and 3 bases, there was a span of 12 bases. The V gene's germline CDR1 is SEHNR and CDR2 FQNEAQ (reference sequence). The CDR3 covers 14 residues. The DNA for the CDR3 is TGTGCCAGCAGCTTGGGGCCGACCTTCTACGAGCAGTACTTC. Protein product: CASSLGPTFYEQYF.

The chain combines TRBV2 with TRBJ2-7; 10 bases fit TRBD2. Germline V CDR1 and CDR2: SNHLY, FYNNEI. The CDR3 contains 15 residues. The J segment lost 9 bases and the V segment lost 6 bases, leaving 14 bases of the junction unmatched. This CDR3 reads CASREGRASGRSQYF. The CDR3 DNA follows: TGTGCCAGCAGGGAGGGTCGGGCTAGCGGGAGATCGCAGTACTTC.

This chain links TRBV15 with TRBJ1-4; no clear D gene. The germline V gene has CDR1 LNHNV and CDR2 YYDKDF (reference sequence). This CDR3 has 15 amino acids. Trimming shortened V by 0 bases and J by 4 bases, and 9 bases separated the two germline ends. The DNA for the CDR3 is TGTGCCACCAGCAGAGAGGGCAGGAATAATGAAAAACTGTTTTTT. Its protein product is CATSREGRNNEKLFF.

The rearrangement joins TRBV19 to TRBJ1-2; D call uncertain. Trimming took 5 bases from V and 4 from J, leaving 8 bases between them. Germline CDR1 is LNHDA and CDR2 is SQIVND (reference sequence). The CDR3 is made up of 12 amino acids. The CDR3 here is CASSHRPYGYTF. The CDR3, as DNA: TGTGCCAGTAGTCATCGCCCCTATGGCTACACCTTC. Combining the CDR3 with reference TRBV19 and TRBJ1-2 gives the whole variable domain DGGITQSPKYLFRKEGQNVTLSCEQNLNHDAMYWYRQDPGQGLRLIYYSQIVNDFQKGDIAEGYSVSREKKESFPLTVTSAQKNPTAFYLCASSHRPYGYTFGSGTRLTVV.

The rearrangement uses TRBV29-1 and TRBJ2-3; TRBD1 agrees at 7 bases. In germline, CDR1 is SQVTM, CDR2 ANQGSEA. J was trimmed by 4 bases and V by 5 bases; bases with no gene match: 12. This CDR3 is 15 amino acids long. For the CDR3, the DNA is TGCAGCGTTTATAGGGGGCCAGAGGTGGCAGATACGCAGTATTTT. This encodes CSVYRGPEVADTQYF.

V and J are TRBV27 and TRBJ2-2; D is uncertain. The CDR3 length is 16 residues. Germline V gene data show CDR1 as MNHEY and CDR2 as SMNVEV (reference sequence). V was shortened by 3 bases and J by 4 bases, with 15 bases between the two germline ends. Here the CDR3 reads CASSFQTLPSTGELFF. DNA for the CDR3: TGTGCCAGCAGTTTCCAAACCCTCCCAAGCACCGGGGAGCTGTTTTTT.

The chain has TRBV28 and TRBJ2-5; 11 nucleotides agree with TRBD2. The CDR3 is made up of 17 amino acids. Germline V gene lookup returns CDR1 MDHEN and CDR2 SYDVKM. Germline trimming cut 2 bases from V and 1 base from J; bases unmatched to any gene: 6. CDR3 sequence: CASSLTLAGGLQETQYF. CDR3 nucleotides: TGTGCCAGCAGTTTAACCCTAGCGGGAGGACTCCAAGAGACCCAGTACTTC. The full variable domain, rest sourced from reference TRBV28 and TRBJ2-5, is DVKVTQSSRYLVKRTGEKVFLECVQDMDHENMFWYRQDPGLGLRLIYFSYDVKMKEKGDIPEGYSVSREKKERFSLILESASTNQTSMYLCASSLTLAGGLQETQYFGPGTRLLVL.

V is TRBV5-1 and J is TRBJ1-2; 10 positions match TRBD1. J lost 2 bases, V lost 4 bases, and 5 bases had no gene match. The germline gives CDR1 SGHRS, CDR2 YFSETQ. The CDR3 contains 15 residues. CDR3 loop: CASSLGTGENYGYTF. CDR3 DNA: TGCGCCAGCAGCCTGGGGACAGGGGAGAACTATGGCTACACCTTC.

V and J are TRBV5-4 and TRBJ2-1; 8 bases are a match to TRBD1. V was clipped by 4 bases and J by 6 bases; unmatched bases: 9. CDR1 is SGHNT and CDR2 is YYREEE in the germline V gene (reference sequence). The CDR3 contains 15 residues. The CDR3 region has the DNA TGTGCCAGCAGCATCCGGGACAGGACCATCAATGAGCAGTTCTTC. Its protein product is CASSIRDRTINEQFF.

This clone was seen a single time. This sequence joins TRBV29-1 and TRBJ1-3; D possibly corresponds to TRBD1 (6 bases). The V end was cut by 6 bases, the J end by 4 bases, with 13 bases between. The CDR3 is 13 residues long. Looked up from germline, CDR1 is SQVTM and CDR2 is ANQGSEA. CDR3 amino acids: CSVLQGTGNTIYF. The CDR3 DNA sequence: TGCAGCGTCTTACAGGGTACCGGAAACACCATATATTTT.

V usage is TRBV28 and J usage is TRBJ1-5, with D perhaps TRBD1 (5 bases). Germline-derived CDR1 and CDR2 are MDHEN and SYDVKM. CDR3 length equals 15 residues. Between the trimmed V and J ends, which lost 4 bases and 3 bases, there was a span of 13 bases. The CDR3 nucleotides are TGTGCCAGCAGTTCTCTCGGGACGCCCAATCAGCCCCAGCATTTT. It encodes CASSSLGTPNQPQHF.

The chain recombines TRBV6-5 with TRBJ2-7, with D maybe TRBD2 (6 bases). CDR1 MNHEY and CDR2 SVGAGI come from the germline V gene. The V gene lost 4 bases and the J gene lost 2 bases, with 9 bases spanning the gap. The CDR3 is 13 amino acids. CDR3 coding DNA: TGTGCCAGCAGTTCCCCGGGGGCCTACGAGCAGTACTTC. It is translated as CASSSPGAYEQYF.

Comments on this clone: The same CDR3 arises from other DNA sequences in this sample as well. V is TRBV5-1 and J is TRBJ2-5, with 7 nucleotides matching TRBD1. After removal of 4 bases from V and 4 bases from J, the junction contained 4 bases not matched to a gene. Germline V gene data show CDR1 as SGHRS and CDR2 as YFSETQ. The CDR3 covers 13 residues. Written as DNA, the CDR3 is TGCGCCAGCAGCCTTCCAGGGGGAGAGACCCAGTACTTC. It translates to CASSLPGGETQYF.